This T cell receptor beta chain emerged from a study of T cells expressing NK-cell markers. Study-wide context: Eight donors were sequenced, seven testing HCMV-seropositive and one testing seronegative.

Germline assignment: CDR1 SNHLY and CDR2 FYNNEI. The CDR3 contains 13 residues. TCRdb reprocessed the 5' RACE reads and stores each CDR3 protein as one record, lacking DNA. The sample is made up of about 380,000 distinct CDR3 sequences, and the top ten hold roughly 5.4% of it. The sequenced material came from blood T cells: a sorted CD56 or NKG2C T cell subset, CD4+ or CD8+ T cells, or bulk PBMC T cells (not recorded which). The chain joins TRBV2 to TRBJ2-7; TCRdb picks TRBD1, but there is no DNA to check that call. This receptor was obtained from a man aged 18-69 years in good health. CDR3 protein: CASSLGHSTEQYF. Supplemented by reference TRBV2 and TRBJ2-7, the full variable domain reads EPEVTQTPSHQVTQMGQEVILRCVPISNHLYFYWYRQILGQKVEFLVSFYNNEISEKSEIFDDQFSVERPDGSNFTLKIRSTKLEDSAMYFCASSLGHSTEQYFGPGTRLTVT.